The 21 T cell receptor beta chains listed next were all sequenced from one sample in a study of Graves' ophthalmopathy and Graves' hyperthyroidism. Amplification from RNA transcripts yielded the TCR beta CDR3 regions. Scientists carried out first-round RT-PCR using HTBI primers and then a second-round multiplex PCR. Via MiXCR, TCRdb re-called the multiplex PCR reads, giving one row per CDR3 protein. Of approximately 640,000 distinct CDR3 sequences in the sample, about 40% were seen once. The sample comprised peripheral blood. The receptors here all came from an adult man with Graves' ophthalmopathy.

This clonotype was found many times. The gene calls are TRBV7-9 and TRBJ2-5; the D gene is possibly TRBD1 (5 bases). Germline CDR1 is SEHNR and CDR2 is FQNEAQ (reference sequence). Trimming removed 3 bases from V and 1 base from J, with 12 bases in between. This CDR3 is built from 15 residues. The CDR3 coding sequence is TGTGCCAGCAGCTTCGCTCAGGGTGGCCAAGAGACCCAGTACTTC. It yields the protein CASSFAQGGQETQYF.

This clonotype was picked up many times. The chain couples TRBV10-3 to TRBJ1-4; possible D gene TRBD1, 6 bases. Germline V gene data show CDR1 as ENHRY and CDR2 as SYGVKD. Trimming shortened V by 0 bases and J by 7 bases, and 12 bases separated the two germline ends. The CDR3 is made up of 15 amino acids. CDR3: CAISESSGALEKLFF. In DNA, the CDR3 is TGTGCCATCAGTGAGTCATCGGGGGCGCTTGAAAAACTGTTTTTT.

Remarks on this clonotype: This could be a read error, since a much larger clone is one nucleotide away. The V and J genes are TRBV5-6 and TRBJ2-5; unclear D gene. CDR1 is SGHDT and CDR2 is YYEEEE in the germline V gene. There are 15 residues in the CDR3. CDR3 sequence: CASSQPGSFQEAQYF. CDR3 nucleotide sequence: TGTGCCAGCAGTCAACCGGGCTCATTCCAAGAGGCCCAGTACTTC.

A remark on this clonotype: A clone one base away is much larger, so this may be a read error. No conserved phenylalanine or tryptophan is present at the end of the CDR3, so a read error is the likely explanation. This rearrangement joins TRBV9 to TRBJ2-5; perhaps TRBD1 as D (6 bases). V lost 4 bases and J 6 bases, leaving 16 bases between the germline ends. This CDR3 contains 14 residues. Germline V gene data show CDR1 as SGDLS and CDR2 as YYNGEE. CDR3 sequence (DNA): TGTGCCAGCAGCTCGCCCAGGGGTCAAAAGACCCAGTACCTC. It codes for CASSSPRGQKTQYL.

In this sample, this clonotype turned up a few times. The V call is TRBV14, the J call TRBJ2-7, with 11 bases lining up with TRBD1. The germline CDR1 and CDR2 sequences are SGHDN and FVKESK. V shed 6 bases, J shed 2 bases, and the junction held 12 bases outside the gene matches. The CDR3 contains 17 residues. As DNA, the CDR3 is TGTGCCAGCAGTCGGGACAGGGGGGGAATCTTGGCCTACGAGCAGTACTTC. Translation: CASSRDRGGILAYEQYF.

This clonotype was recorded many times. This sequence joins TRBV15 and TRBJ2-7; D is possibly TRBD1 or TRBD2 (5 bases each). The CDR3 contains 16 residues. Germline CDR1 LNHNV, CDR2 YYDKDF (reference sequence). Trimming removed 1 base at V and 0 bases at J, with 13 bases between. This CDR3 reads CATSRGDGDNSYEQYF. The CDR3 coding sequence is TGTGCCACCAGCAGAGGGGACGGTGACAACTCCTACGAGCAGTACTTC.

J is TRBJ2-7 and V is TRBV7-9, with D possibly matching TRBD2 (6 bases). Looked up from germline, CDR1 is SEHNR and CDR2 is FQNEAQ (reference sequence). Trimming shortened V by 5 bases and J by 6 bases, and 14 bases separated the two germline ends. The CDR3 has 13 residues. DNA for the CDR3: TGTGCCAGCAGCGTAACCGGGGGAAGCGAGCAGTACTTC. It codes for CASSVTGGSEQYF. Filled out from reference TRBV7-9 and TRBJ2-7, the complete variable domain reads DTGVSQNPRHKITKRGQNVTFRCDPISEHNRLYWYRQTLGQGPEFLTYFQNEAQLEKSRLLSDRFSAERPKGSFSTLEIQRTEQGDSAMYLCASSVTGGSEQYFGPGTRLTVT.

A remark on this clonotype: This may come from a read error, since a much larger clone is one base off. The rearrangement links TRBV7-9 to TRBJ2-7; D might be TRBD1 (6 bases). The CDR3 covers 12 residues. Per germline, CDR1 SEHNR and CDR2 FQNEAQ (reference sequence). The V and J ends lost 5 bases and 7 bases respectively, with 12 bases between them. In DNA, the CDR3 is TGTGCCAGCAGCGTTTATAGGGGGGAGCAGTACTTC. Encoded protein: CASSVYRGEQYF. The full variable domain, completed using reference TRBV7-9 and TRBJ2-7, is DTGVSQNPRHKITKRGQNVTFRCDPISEHNRLYWYRQTLGQGPEFLTYFQNEAQLEKSRLLSDRFSAERPKGSFSTLEIQRTEQGDSAMYLCASSVYRGEQYFGPGTRLTVT.

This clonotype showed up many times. In nucleotides, the CDR3 is TGTGCCAGCAGCTTAGCTCCCCACCTCGAAGCTTTCTTT. This codes for CASSLAPHLEAFF. The chain is built from TRBV7-9 and TRBJ1-1; D unclear. Germline V lookup: CDR1 SEHNR, CDR2 FQNEAQ (reference sequence). The CDR3 totals 13 residues. Trimming stripped 0 bases from V and 8 bases from J, with 10 bases between.

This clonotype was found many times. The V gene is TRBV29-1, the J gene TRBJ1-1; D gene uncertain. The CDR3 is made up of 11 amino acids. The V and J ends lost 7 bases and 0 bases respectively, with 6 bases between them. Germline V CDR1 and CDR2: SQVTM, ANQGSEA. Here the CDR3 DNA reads TGCAGCGCATCTTTGAACACTGAAGCTTTCTTT. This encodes CSASLNTEAFF.

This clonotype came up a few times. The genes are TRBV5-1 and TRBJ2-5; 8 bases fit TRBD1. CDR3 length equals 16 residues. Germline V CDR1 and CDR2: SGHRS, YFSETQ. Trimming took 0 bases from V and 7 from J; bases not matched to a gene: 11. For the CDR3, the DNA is TGCGCCAGCAGCTTGGTCCCCAGGGGGCCGGTGGGGACCCAGTACTTC. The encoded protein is CASSLVPRGPVGTQYF.

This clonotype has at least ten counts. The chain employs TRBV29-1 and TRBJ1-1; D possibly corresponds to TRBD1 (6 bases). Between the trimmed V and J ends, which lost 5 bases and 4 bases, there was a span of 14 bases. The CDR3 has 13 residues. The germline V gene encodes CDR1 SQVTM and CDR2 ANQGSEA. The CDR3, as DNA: TGCAGCGTTTTACCCAGGGGTTCCACTGAAGCTTTCTTT. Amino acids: CSVLPRGSTEAFF.

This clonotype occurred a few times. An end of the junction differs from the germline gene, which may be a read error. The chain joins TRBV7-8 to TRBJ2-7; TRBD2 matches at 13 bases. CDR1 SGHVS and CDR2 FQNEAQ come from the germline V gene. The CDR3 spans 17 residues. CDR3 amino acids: CASSQADGTSGTYEQYF. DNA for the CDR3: TGCGCCAGCAGCCAGGCCGATGGGACTAGCGGGACTTACGAGCAGTACTTC.

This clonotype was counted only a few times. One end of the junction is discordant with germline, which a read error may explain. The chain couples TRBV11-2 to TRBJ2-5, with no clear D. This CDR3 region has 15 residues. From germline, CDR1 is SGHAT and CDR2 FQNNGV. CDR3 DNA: TGTGCCAGCAGCTTAGCTAGGGTTTCGCGAGAGACCCAGTGCTTC. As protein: CASSLARVSRETQCF.

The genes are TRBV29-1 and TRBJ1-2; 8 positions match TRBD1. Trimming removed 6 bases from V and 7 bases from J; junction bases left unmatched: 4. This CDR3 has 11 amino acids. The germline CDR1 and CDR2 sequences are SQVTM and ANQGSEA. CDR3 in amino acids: CSVRTGFGYTF. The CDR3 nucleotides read TGCAGCGTGAGGACAGGGTTTGGCTACACCTTC.

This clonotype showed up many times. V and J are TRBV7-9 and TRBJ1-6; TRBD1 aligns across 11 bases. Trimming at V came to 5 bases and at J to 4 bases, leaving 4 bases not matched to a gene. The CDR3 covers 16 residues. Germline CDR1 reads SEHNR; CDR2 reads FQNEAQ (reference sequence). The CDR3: CASSAGTGGYNSPLHF. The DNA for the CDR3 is TGTGCCAGCAGCGCCGGGACAGGGGGGTATAATTCACCCCTCCACTTT.

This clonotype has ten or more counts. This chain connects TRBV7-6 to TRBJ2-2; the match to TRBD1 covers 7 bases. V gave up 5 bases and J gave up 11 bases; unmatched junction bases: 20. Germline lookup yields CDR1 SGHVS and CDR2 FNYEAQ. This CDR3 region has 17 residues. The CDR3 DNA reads TGTGCCAGCAGCGACCCGACAGGGTCGGCTTCTCCCGTTGAGCTGTTTTTT. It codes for CASSDPTGSASPVELFF.

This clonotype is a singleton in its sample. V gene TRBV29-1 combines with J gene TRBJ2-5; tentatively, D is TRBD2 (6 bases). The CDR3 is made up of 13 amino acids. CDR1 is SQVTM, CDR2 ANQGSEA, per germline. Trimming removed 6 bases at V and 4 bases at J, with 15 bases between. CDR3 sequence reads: CSVGGSGRETQYF. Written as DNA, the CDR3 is TGCAGCGTCGGAGGGTCAGGGCGAGAGACCCAGTACTTC.

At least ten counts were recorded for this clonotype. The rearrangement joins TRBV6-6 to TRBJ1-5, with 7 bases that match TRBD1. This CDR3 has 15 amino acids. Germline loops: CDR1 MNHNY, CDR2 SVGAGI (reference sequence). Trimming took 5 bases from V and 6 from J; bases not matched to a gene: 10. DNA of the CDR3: TGTGCCAGCAGTCCTACGACAGGGAGTATTCAGCCCCAGCATTTT. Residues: CASSPTTGSIQPQHF.

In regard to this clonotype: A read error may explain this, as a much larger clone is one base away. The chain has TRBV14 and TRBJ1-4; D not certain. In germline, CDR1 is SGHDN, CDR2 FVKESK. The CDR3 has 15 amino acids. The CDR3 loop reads CASSQDSTTNEKPFF. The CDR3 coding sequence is TGTGCCAGCAGCCAAGACAGCACAACTAATGAAAAACCGTTTTTT.

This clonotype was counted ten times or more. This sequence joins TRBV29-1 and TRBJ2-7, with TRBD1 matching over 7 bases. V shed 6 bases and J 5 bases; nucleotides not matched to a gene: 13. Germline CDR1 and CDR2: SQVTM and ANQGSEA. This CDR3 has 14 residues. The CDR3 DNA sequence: TGCAGCGTGAACCTCGCGACAGGGTCGAACGAGCAGTACTTC. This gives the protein CSVNLATGSNEQYF.